This T cell receptor (beta chain) emerged from a study of blood T cell repertoires in COVID-19. Assay used: immunoSEQ multiplex PCR; TCRdb lists only in-frame clones, some missing. The sample yields about 330,000 clones, roughly 87% seen once. The V gene's germline CDR1 is SGHRS and CDR2 YFSETQ. CDR3 length: 13 amino acids. V dropped 4 bases and J dropped 3 bases, with 11 bases sitting between them. This clonotype was obtained from a woman in her 30s who had recovered from COVID-19. This chain links TRBV5-1 with TRBJ2-7; TRBD1 might be the D (5 bases). The source material was PBMCs or T cells enriched from blood (not recorded which). CDR3 sequence: CASSPQGLYEQYF. CDR3 nucleotide sequence: TGCGCCAGCAGCCCCCAGGGCCTCTACGAGCAGTACTTC.